Following are 20 T cell receptor beta chains from one sample sequenced in a study of human T cells and chemical hapten exposure. Time point denoted: patch test 1, 2 weeks after DPC sensitization. Treatment: therapeutic diphenylcyclopropenone sensitization with weekly scalp DPC. MiXCR, applied by TCRdb to the RACE reads, yields one record per CDR3 protein. The sample carries 65,000 to 85,000 distinct CDR3 sequences, around 11% recorded once. The source was whole blood, collected in connection with sensitization to the hapten diphenylcyclopropenone (DPC). The receptor set was obtained from a woman in her sixties or seventies with alopecia areata. Some clones in this sample may be carry-over from other donors' samples.

This clonotype was detected ten times or more. The rearrangement uses TRBV7-9 and TRBJ1-1, with D hard to call. This CDR3 is built from 13 residues. CDR1 is SEHNR, CDR2 FQNEAQ, per germline (reference sequence). V shed 6 bases and J shed 3 bases, with 11 bases lying between them. The CDR3 bases are TGTGCCAGCAGAGGCGGGGTTTACACTGAAGCTTTCTTT. This encodes CASRGGVYTEAFF.

V and J are TRBV5-1 and TRBJ2-7, with D unclear. Germline V gene data show CDR1 as SGHRS and CDR2 as YFSETQ. Trimming pared 0 bases from V and 1 base from J, leaving 8 bases between. The CDR3 runs 14 residues. The CDR3: CASSLGAMSYEQYF. The CDR3 DNA reads as TGCGCCAGCAGCTTGGGAGCCATGTCCTACGAGCAGTACTTC.

This clonotype has at least ten counts. V is TRBV5-5 and J is TRBJ2-3, with D tentatively TRBD1 (5 bases). In germline, CDR1 is SGHKS, CDR2 YYEKEE (reference sequence). CDR3 length: 13 amino acids. Trimming cost V 6 bases and J 6 bases, with 14 bases left between them. This chain's CDR3 is CASNPYGADTQYF. CDR3 nucleotide sequence: TGTGCCAGCAACCCATATGGGGCCGATACGCAGTATTTT.

This clonotype appeared many times. The chain recombines TRBV20-1 with TRBJ2-1; D is possibly TRBD1 or TRBD2 (5 bases each). V dropped 6 bases and J dropped 7 bases, with 16 bases sitting between them. Germline values: CDR1 DFQATT, CDR2 SNEGSKA (reference sequence). The CDR3 runs to 13 residues. CDR3 protein: CSAKEGPRNEQFF. As DNA, the CDR3 is TGCAGTGCCAAAGAGGGGCCGAGAAATGAGCAGTTCTTC.

This clonotype was counted at least ten times. V usage is TRBV7-6 and J usage is TRBJ2-5; D is ambiguous. The CDR3 loop spans 14 amino acids. V gave up 2 bases and J gave up 2 bases, with 9 bases separating them. Germline CDR1 reads SGHVS; CDR2 reads FNYEAQ. Written as DNA, the CDR3 is TGTGCCAGCAGCTTATATGGGGATCAAGAGACCCAGTACTTC. Its translation: CASSLYGDQETQYF.

This clonotype was observed at least ten times. The V gene is TRBV4-1, the J gene TRBJ1-4; a weak D match, TRBD1 (5 bases). The CDR3 is 16 residues long. Germline loops: CDR1 MGHRA, CDR2 YSYEKL. The V end was cut by 1 base, the J end by 8 bases, with 17 bases between. For the CDR3, the DNA is TGCGCCAGCAGCCAAGGTGCGACTTCCTGGGGCGAAAAACTGTTTTTT. The encoded protein is CASSQGATSWGEKLFF.

This clonotype was counted between two and nine times. The chain uses TRBV6-5 and TRBJ1-6; no clear D. The V end lost 0 bases, the J end lost 7 bases, and 10 bases lay between the germline ends. The CDR3 is made up of 15 amino acids. The germline V gene encodes CDR1 MNHEY and CDR2 SVGAGI. The CDR3 loop reads CASSYSSVGNSPLHF. The CDR3 DNA reads as TGTGCCAGCAGTTACTCGTCGGTAGGGAATTCACCCCTCCACTTT.

The gene calls are TRBV27 and TRBJ1-4; D perhaps matches TRBD1 (6 bases). The CDR3 totals 16 residues. Trimming left V 5 bases short and J 2 bases short, with 15 bases between. In germline, CDR1 is MNHEY, CDR2 SMNVEV (reference sequence). Here the CDR3 reads CASSPLRGHTNEKLFF. CDR3 in DNA: TGTGCCAGCAGTCCCCTACGGGGACATACTAATGAAAAACTGTTTTTT.

The gene calls are TRBV6-5 and TRBJ1-2, with TRBD1 matching over 10 bases. This CDR3 has 15 residues. Trimming took 2 bases from V and 2 from J; bases not matched to a gene: 2. The germline CDR1 and CDR2 sequences are MNHEY and SVGAGI. CDR3 sequence reads: CASSYGGQGNYGYTF. As DNA, the CDR3 is TGTGCCAGCAGTTACGGGGGACAGGGGAACTATGGCTACACCTTC.

This clonotype appeared many times. The chain carries TRBV6-6 and TRBJ2-3; TRBD1 aligns across 7 bases. The CDR3 covers 17 residues. Germline CDR1 and CDR2: MNHNY and SVGAGI (reference sequence). Trimming at V came to 6 bases and at J to 1 base, leaving 13 bases not matched to a gene. The CDR3 nucleotides are TGTGCCAGCAGAGACCCTTACGGGCAGGGGGGCACAGATACGCAGTATTTT. It yields the protein CASRDPYGQGGTDTQYF.

The V call is TRBV20-1, the J call TRBJ2-1; 9 bases agree with TRBD1. Trimming removed 4 bases from V and 0 bases from J; junction bases left unmatched: 4. This CDR3 has 15 residues. Germline V CDR1 and CDR2: DFQATT, SNEGSKA (reference sequence). The CDR3 region is CSAKSDRGSYNEQFF. CDR3 bases: TGCAGTGCTAAATCGGACAGGGGCTCCTACAATGAGCAGTTCTTC.

This clonotype was counted at least ten times. The genes are TRBV19 and TRBJ2-3; D gene unclear. Trimming shortened V by 8 bases and J by 2 bases, and 14 bases separated the two germline ends. Per the germline V gene, CDR1 is LNHDA and CDR2 is SQIVND (reference sequence). The CDR3 runs 14 residues. The CDR3 loop is CASSGTGYTDTQYF. CDR3 in DNA: TGTGCCAGTTCCGGAACGGGCTACACAGATACGCAGTATTTT.

The chain carries TRBV11-2 and TRBJ2-5; the D is unclear. Per the germline V gene, CDR1 is SGHAT and CDR2 is FQNNGV. Trimming removed 0 bases from V and 1 base from J, with 9 bases in between. The CDR3 consists of 15 residues. The CDR3 is CASSLDWGSQETQYF. CDR3 coding DNA: TGTGCCAGCAGCTTAGATTGGGGAAGCCAAGAGACCCAGTACTTC.

The V call is TRBV7-2, the J call TRBJ2-3; unclear D gene. The CDR3 is 13 amino acids. Trimming shortened V by 5 bases and J by 1 base, and 7 bases separated the two germline ends. Germline assignment: CDR1 SGHTA and CDR2 FQGNSA. In DNA, the CDR3 is TGTGCCAGCAGCCGAGGACGCACAGATACGCAGTATTTT. Translating gives CASSRGRTDTQYF.

The chain uses TRBV5-1 and TRBJ2-3, with 8 bases aligning to TRBD2. The germline CDR1 and CDR2 sequences are SGHRS and YFSETQ. With V trimmed by 4 bases and J by 1 base, 8 bases remained unmatched. The CDR3 contains 16 residues. Here the CDR3 reads CASSPDWRGGTDTQYF. The CDR3 nucleotides read TGCGCCAGCAGCCCGGACTGGCGGGGGGGCACAGATACGCAGTATTTT. The entire variable domain, with the rest obtained from reference TRBV5-1 and TRBJ2-3, is as follows: KAGVTQTPRYLIKTRGQQVTLSCSPISGHRSVSWYQQTPGQGLQFLFEYFSETQRNKGNFPGRFSGRQFSNSRSEMNVSTLELGDSALYLCASSPDWRGGTDTQYFGPGTRLTVL.

The genes are TRBV20-1 and TRBJ1-2; a possible D gene is TRBD1 (6 bases). The CDR3 is 13 residues long. Trimming removed 4 bases from V and 4 bases from J, with 13 bases in between. In germline, CDR1 is DFQATT, CDR2 SNEGSKA (reference sequence). CDR3 amino acids: CSATQTGTYGYTF. DNA for the CDR3: TGCAGTGCTACTCAGACAGGAACCTATGGCTACACCTTC.

The CDR3 sequence is CAISEPGLILPEQYF. DNA of the CDR3: TGTGCCATCAGTGAGCCGGGACTAATCCTGCCCGAGCAGTACTTC. The V and J genes are TRBV10-3 and TRBJ2-7, with TRBD2 identical over 7 bases. After removal of 2 bases from V and 6 bases from J, the junction contained 10 bases not matched to a gene. Germline V gene sequence: CDR1 ENHRY, CDR2 SYGVKD. The CDR3 runs 15 residues.

The rearrangement uses TRBV20-1 and TRBJ2-7, with D tentatively TRBD2 (6 bases). Germline V gene sequence: CDR1 DFQATT, CDR2 SNEGSKA (reference sequence). The CDR3 length is 15 residues. Trimming took 0 bases from V and 2 from J, leaving 14 bases between them. Written as DNA, the CDR3 is TGCAGTGCTAGAGATCAGCGAGGACTAACCTACGAGCAGTACTTC. Translation gives CSARDQRGLTYEQYF.

The CDR3 reads CASSQVTRGETQYF. CDR3 nucleotides: TGTGCCAGCAGCCAAGTGACCCGAGGGGAGACCCAGTACTTC. The V and J genes are TRBV3-1 and TRBJ2-5; D is perhaps TRBD2 (5 bases). Trimming left V 1 base short and J 5 bases short, with 11 bases between. CDR3 length: 14 residues. The germline CDR1 and CDR2 sequences are LGHDT and YNNKEL (reference sequence).

The chain uses TRBV27 and TRBJ1-1; no clear D gene. Per germline, CDR1 MNHEY and CDR2 SMNVEV (reference sequence). V was trimmed by 8 bases and J by 2 bases, leaving 24 bases between them. This CDR3 has 17 residues. CDR3 sequence reads: CASYPGPSWEQNTEAFF. The CDR3 DNA sequence: TGTGCCAGCTATCCAGGCCCATCGTGGGAACAAAACACTGAAGCTTTCTTT.